The sequence of this T cell receptor beta chain was determined in a study of Graves' ophthalmopathy and Graves' hyperthyroidism. Whole-study results and caveats: Most thyroid clonotypes with frequency above 0.001 were detected in blood too.

This clonotype was observed many times. Its antigen remains unknown. Investigators amplified TCR beta CDR3 regions from RNA transcripts. Second-round multiplex PCR came after first-round RT-PCR with HTBI primers. From the multiplex PCR reads, TCRdb called clonotypes with MiXCR, one entry per CDR3 protein. The sample has about 400,000 distinct CDR3 sequences, about a sixth seen once. Ophthalmopathy donors showed moderate-to-severe activity, CAS ≥3, NOSPECS ≥4 and a duration under 3 months. Between the trimmed V and J ends, which lost 7 bases and 0 bases, there was a span of 10 bases. The germline V gene encodes CDR1 LNHDA and CDR2 SQIVND (reference sequence). The CDR3 loop spans 14 amino acids.

Sequenced sample: peripheral blood. The receptor comes from a woman aged 18 to 35 with Graves' ophthalmopathy. V usage is TRBV19 and J usage is TRBJ1-5; D possibly corresponds to TRBD1 (5 bases). The CDR3 bases are TGTGCCAGTACGGGGCAGGTTAGCAATCAGCCCCAGCATTTT. Its protein product is CASTGQVSNQPQHF.